This note documents a single TCR beta chain sequence. Its antigen is unidentified. This sample is drawn from a study of cytomegalovirus exposure and HLA in healthy donors. Study-wide findings and caveats: In a later analysis, TCR beta V- and J-gene trimming showed a link to a missense DCLRE1C variant.

This PCR relied on a set of 60 Vbeta primers and 13 Jbeta primers. Generated by immunoSEQ multiplex PCR, the TCRdb table keeps only in-frame clones and is missing some. The sample carries 64,000 or so clones, roughly 64% recorded once. Trimming pared 2 bases from V and 7 bases from J, leaving 9 bases between. This CDR3 spans 13 amino acids. Germline values: CDR1 MNHNY, CDR2 SVGAGI (reference sequence). This receptor was identified in a man aged 40-50 years in good health and CMV-seropositive. The chain combines TRBV6-6 with TRBJ1-5; a weak D match, TRBD1 (6 bases). Sample: PBMCs. The DNA for the CDR3 is TGTGCCAGCAGTTACCCCAGGGGCCAGCCCCAGCATTTT. Its translation is CASSYPRGQPQHF.